These T cell receptor beta chains were read from a single sample in a study of regulatory T cells in long-lasting Graves disease. Each CDR3 protein is one row after TCRdb ran MiXCR on the multiplex PCR reads. The data show about 350,000 distinct CDR3 sequences, about 16% seen once. In addition, the sample was reused for a study of T cells in Graves' hyperthyroidism and ophthalmopathy.

Sequences were derived from peripheral blood mononuclear cells (PBMCs), sampled at new diagnosis, from a patient treated with antithyroid drugs. These TCRs come from a woman aged 18 to 35 with Graves disease. Both conserved end residues are part of each CDR3. A D gene is named only where the DNA matches it firmly. Only some rows state a clone size, as once, few, many or a class for expanded clones.

TRBV18,many,TRBJ2-1,TRBD2,TGTGCCAGCTCACCACCGACTAGCCGTGGTGAGCAGTTCTTC,CASSPPTSRGEQFF
TRBV11-2,.,TRBJ2-1,.,TGTGCCAGCAGCTCAGCATGGGAAACTAGTTTTTTTTCTTCGGAGCAGTTCTTC,CASSSAWETSFFSSEQFF
TRBV5-4,.,TRBJ2-3,.,TGTGCCAGCAGCTTCCGGGACACAGATACGCAGTATTTT,CASSFRDTDTQYF
TRBV4-2,few,TRBJ1-1,TRBD1,TGTGCCAGCACTCAAGACAGGGAGACCACTGAAGCTTTCTTT,CASTQDRETTEAFF
TRBV5-8,.,TRBJ1-5,.,TGTGCCAGCAGGAAGACAGGTGACGGCAATCAGCCCCAGCATTTT,CASRKTGDGNQPQHF
TRBV2,many,TRBJ2-1,.,TGTGCCAGCAGAAACAACAATGAGCAGTTCTTC,CASRNNNEQFF
TRBV3-1,.,TRBJ2-7,TRBD1,TGTGCCAGCAGCCGAGAACAGGGGGGTATCGAGCAGTACTTC,CASSREQGGIEQYF
TRBV9,many,TRBJ2-5,.,TGTGCCAGCAGCGTAGAGGGGGGCGAGAAGACCCAGTACTTC,CASSVEGGEKTQYF
TRBV11-2,.,TRBJ1-2,TRBD1,TGTGCCAGCAGCTCGGGGGACAGGGACGGCTACACCTTC,CASSSGDRDGYTF
TRBV2,many,TRBJ2-5,.,TGTGCCAGCACAGGACTTCAAGAGACCCAGTACTTC,CASTGLQETQYF
TRBV5-1,many,TRBJ1-1,.,TGCGCCAGCAGCAGACAGAGCGAGAACACTGAAGCTTTCTTT,CASSRQSENTEAFF
TRBV5-1,few,TRBJ1-2,.,TGCGCCAGCAGCTTCGGCCGGGACCTAGTAATCGGGTATGGCTACACCTTC,CASSFGRDLVIGYGYTF
TRBV19,.,TRBJ2-1,.,TGTGCCAGTAGTCCCCGATATCTTTCCTACAATGAGCAGTTCTTC,CASSPRYLSYNEQFF
TRBV19,.,TRBJ2-3,TRBD2,TGTGCCAGTACCTCACTAGCGGGAGGATCCACAGATACGCAGTATTTT,CASTSLAGGSTDTQYF
TRBV7-3,many,TRBJ2-2,.,TGTGCCAGCAGTGACAGGACGAACACCGGGGAGCTGTTTTTT,CASSDRTNTGELFF
TRBV5-4,few,TRBJ2-3,.,TGTGCCAGCAGCTTTACACTTAGCACAGATACGCAGTATTTT,CASSFTLSTDTQYF
TRBV15,few,TRBJ2-1,.,TGTGCCACCAGCAGTGGGACTCTACCTGGCAATGAGCAGTTCTTC,CATSSGTLPGNEQFF
TRBV5-4,few,TRBJ1-2,.,TGTGCCAGCAGCCTGTCCGGGACTGCTTTTGGCTATGGCTACACCTTC,CASSLSGTAFGYGYTF
TRBV29-1,.,TRBJ1-4,TRBD1,TGCAGCGTTGAGGTCTGGGACAGGACCAATGAAAAACTGTTTTTT,CSVEVWDRTNEKLFF
TRBV19,few,TRBJ1-5,TRBD1,TGTGCCAGTCAGACAGGGGGTGACAATCAGCCCCAGCATTTT,CASQTGGDNQPQHF
TRBV2,many,TRBJ1-2,.,TGTGCCAGCAGTGACACCTCGTTAGACCCAACCTATGGCTACACCTTC,CASSDTSLDPTYGYTF
TRBV7-8,many,TRBJ1-1,TRBD1,TGTGCCAGCAGCATAGGACAGGGAATGAAAAACACTGAAGCTTTCTTT,CASSIGQGMKNTEAFF
TRBV2,few,TRBJ2-3,.,TGTGCCAGGGCGCTCGCTAGCGGCACAGATACGCAGTATTTT,CARALASGTDTQYF
TRBV9,many,TRBJ2-3,TRBD2,TGTGCCAGCAGCGTAGGCCCCGGGACTAGCGGGACAGCAGATACGCAGTATTTT,CASSVGPGTSGTADTQYF
TRBV2,many,TRBJ2-1,.,TGTGCCAGCAGTGAAGGAAGGGTATCGGGCAATGAGCAGTTCTTC,CASSEGRVSGNEQFF
TRBV20-1,many,TRBJ1-1,TRBD1,TGCAGTGCTCAAGACAGGGGATTGAACACTGAAGCTTTCTTT,CSAQDRGLNTEAFF
TRBV5-1,.,TRBJ2-5,.,TGCGCCAGCAGCCCTTGGGGGGTAGAGACCCAGTACTTC,CASSPWGVETQYF
TRBV30,few,TRBJ1-3,.,TGTGCCTGGACCCGTGGTATAGACACCATATATTTT,CAWTRGIDTIYF
TRBV19,.,TRBJ1-1,TRBD1,TGTGCCAGTAGTAAGGTTCGACAGGGTATCACTGAAGCTTTCTTT,CASSKVRQGITEAFF
TRBV7-3,.,TRBJ2-3,TRBD2,TGTGCCAGCAGCAAATTCGGGGGGGGCCCAGATACGCAGTATTTT,CASSKFGGGPDTQYF
TRBV9,.,TRBJ2-1,.,TGTGCCAGCAGCGTCCGACAGAGGATGGGGAATGAGCAGTTCTTC,CASSVRQRMGNEQFF
TRBV5-1,few,TRBJ1-2,TRBD1,TGCGCCAGCAGCCGACCCGAAGGGGGCGCGCACGGCTACACCTTC,CASSRPEGGAHGYTF
TRBV19,few,TRBJ2-2,TRBD1,TGTGCCAGCAGGGGGACGGCTAACACCGGGGAGCTGTTTTTT,CASRGTANTGELFF
TRBV6-2/TRBV6-3,.,TRBJ2-2,.,TGTGCCAGCAGTTACTCGGGAGGGGGGGGCGGGGAGCTGTTTTTT,CASSYSGGGGGELFF
TRBV6-1,many,TRBJ2-3,.,TGTGCCAGCTCGCTGGACCCCACAGATACGCAGTATTTT,CASSLDPTDTQYF
TRBV2,many,TRBJ1-1,.,TGTGCCAGCAGTGAAAGGGGGGACGCTGAAGCTTTCTTT,CASSERGDAEAFF
TRBV19,.,TRBJ2-1,.,TGTGCCAGTGCAGGAGTAGCCTACAATGAGCAGTTCTTC,CASAGVAYNEQFF
TRBV6-2/TRBV6-3,few,TRBJ2-1,TRBD2,TGTGCCAGCAGTGCCTACCACGGACTAGCGGGATACAATGAGCAGTTCTTC,CASSAYHGLAGYNEQFF
TRBV7-9,.,TRBJ1-1,TRBD1,TGTGCCAGCACCATCCAAGGGGGCATCACTGAAGCTTTCTTT,CASTIQGGITEAFF
TRBV6-1,.,TRBJ1-2,.,TGTGCCACCAGCGGGGAGAGAAAAAACTATGGCTACACCTTC,CATSGERKNYGYTF
TRBV12-3/TRBV12-4,many,TRBJ2-7,TRBD1,TGTGCCAGTCAGGGGGAAGGTAGAGAGCAGTACTTC,CASQGEGREQYF
TRBV6-1,.,TRBJ2-2,TRBD2,TGTGCCAGCGGTGGACTAGCGGGGGAAACGGGGGAGCTGTTTTTT,CASGGLAGETGELFF
TRBV5-1,.,TRBJ2-5,.,TGCGCCAGCAGCTTGGAGACTTGGATTAGGGAGACCCAGTACTTC,CASSLETWIRETQYF
TRBV9,.,TRBJ1-3,.,TGTGCCAGCAGCGTTGGGGGGACCGTTGGAAACACCATATATTTT,CASSVGGTVGNTIYF
TRBV4-1,.,TRBJ2-7,TRBD2,TGCGCCAGCAGCCCAACCGGGACTAGCGGGGCCTCCCCCTCCTACGAGCAGTACTTC,CASSPTGTSGASPSYEQYF
TRBV27,.,TRBJ2-7,.,TGTGCCAGCAGTTTATCGATAAGCGGGTCGAGCCGGTACTTC,CASSLSISGSSRYF
TRBV19,.,TRBJ2-1,.,TGTGCCAGTAGGGACGCAGGGTATGCTGAGCAGTTCTTC,CASRDAGYAEQFF
TRBV2,many,TRBJ1-1,.,TGTGCCAGCAGTGAAGATTACACTGAAGCTTTCTTT,CASSEDYTEAFF
TRBV3-1,many,TRBJ2-1,TRBD2,TGTGCCAGCAGCCTAAGTCGGGAGGGAGGCCAGTTCTTC,CASSLSREGGQFF
TRBV6-2/TRBV6-3,many,TRBJ2-7,TRBD1,TGTGCCAGCAGTTTACAACAGGGGAGATCCTACGAGCAGTACTTC,CASSLQQGRSYEQYF